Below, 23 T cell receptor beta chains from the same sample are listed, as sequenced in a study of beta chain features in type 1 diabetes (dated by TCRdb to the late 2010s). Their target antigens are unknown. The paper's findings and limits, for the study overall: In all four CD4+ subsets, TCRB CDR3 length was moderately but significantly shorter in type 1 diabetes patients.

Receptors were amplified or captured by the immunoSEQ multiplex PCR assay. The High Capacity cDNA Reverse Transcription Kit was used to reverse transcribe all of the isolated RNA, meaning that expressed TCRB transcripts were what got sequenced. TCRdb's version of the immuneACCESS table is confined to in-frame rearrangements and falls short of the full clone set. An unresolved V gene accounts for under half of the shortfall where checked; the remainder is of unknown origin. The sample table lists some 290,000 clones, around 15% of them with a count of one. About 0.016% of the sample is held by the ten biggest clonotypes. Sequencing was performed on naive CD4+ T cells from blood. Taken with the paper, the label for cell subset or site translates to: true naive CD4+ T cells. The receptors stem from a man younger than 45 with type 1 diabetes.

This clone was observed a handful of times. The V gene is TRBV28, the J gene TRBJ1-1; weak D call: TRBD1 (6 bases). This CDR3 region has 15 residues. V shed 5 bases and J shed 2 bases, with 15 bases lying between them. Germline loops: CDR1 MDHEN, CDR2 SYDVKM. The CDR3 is CASSPHRTANTEAFF. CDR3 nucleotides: TGTGCCAGCAGTCCACACAGGACAGCTAACACTGAAGCTTTCTTT.

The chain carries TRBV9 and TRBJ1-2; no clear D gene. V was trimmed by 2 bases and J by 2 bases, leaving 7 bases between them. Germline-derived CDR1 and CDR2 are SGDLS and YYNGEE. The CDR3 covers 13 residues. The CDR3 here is CASSVQINYGYTF. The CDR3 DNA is TGTGCCAGCAGCGTGCAGATCAACTATGGCTACACCTTC.

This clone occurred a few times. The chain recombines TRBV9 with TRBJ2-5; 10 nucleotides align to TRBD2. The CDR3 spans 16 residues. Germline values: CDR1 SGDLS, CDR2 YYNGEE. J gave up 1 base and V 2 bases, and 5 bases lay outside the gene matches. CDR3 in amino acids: CASSVSTSGTQETQYF. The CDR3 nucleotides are TGTGCCAGCAGCGTCTCCACTAGCGGGACCCAAGAGACCCAGTACTTC.

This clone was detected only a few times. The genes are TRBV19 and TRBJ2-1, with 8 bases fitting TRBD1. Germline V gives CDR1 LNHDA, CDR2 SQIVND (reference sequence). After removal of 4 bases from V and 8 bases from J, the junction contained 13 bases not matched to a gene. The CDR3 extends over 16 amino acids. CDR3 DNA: TGTGCCAGTAGTACTATACCTAGGACAGGGACGGATGAGCAGTTCTTC. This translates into CASSTIPRTGTDEQFF. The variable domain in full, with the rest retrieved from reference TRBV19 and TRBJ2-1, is DGGITQSPKYLFRKEGQNVTLSCEQNLNHDAMYWYRQDPGQGLRLIYYSQIVNDFQKGDIAEGYSVSREKKESFPLTVTSAQKNPTAFYLCASSTIPRTGTDEQFFGPGTRLTVL.

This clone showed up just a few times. The CDR3 region is CASSFLTSGNNEQFF. The CDR3 bases are TGCGCCAGCAGCTTCTTAACTAGCGGTAACAATGAGCAGTTCTTC. This chain joins TRBV5-1 and TRBJ2-1, with 8 bases fitting TRBD2. Germline lookup yields CDR1 SGHRS and CDR2 YFSETQ. The V gene end was trimmed by 2 bases and the J gene end by 5 bases; junction bases not matched to a gene: 6. The CDR3 length is 15 residues.

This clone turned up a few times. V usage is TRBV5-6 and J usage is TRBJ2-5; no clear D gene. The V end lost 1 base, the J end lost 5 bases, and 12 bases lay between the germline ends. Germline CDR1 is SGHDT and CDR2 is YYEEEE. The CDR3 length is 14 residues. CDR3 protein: CASSLLVSQETQYF. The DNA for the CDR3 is TGTGCCAGCAGCTTGTTGGTCAGTCAGGAGACCCAGTACTTC. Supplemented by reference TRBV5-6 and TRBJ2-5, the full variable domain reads DAGVTQSPTHLIKTRGQQVTLRCSPKSGHDTVSWYQQALGQGPQFIFQYYEEEERQRGNFPDRFSGHQFPNYSSELNVNALLLGDSALYLCASSLLVSQETQYFGPGTRLLVL.

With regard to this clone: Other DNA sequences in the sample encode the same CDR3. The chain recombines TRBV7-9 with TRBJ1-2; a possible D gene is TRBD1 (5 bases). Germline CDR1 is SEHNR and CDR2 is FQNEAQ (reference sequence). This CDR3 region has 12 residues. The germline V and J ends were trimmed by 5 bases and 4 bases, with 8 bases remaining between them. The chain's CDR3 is CASSQDSYGYTF. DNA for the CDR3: TGTGCCAGCAGCCAAGACAGCTATGGCTACACCTTC.

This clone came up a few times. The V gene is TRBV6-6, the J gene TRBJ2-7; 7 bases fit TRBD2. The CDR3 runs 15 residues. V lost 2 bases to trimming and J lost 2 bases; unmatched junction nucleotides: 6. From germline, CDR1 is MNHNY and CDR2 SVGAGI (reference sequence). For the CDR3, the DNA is TGTGCCAGCAGTTACAAGGGAGGGGCAGCCTACGAGCAGTACTTC. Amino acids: CASSYKGGAAYEQYF.

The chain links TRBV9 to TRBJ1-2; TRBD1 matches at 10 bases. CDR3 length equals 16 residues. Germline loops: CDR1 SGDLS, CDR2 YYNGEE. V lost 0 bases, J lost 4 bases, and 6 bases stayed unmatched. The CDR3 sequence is CASSVDPTGGSYGYTF. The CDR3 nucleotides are TGTGCCAGCAGCGTAGACCCGACAGGGGGCTCCTATGGCTACACCTTC.

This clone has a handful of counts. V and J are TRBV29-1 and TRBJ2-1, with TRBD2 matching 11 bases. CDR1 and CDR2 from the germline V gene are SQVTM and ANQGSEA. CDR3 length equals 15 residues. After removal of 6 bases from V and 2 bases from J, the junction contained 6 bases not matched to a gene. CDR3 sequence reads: CSVTPGLAAYNEQFF. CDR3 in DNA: TGCAGCGTGACTCCGGGACTAGCGGCCTACAATGAGCAGTTCTTC.

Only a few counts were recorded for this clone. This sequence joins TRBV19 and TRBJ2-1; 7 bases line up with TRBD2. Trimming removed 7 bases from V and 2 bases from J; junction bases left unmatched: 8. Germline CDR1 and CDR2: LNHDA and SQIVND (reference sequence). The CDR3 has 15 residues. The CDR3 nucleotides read TGTGCCAGTAACTACCGCGGGAGCCCCTACAATGAGCAGTTCTTC. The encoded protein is CASNYRGSPYNEQFF.

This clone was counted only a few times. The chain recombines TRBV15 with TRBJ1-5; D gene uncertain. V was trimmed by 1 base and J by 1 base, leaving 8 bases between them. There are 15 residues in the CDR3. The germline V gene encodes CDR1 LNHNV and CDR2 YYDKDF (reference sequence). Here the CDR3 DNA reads TGTGCCACCAGCAGAGTTCTCGGGAGCAATCAGCCCCAGCATTTT. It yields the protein CATSRVLGSNQPQHF.

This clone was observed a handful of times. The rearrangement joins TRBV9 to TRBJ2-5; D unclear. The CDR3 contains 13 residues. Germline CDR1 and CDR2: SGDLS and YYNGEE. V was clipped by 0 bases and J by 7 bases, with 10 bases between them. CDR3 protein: CASSVASFGTQYF. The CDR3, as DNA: TGTGCCAGCAGCGTAGCGTCGTTCGGGACCCAGTACTTC.

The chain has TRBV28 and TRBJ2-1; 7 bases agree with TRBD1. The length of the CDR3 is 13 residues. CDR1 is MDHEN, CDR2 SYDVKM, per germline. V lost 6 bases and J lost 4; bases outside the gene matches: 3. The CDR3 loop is CASSPQGYNEQFF. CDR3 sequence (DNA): TGTGCCAGCAGCCCACAGGGGTACAATGAGCAGTTCTTC.

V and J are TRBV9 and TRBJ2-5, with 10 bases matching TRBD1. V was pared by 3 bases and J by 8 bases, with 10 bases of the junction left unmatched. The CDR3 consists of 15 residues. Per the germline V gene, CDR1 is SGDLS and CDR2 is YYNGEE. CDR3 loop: CASSAPGTGAFTQYF. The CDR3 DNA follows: TGTGCCAGCAGCGCCCCCGGGACAGGGGCATTCACCCAGTACTTC.

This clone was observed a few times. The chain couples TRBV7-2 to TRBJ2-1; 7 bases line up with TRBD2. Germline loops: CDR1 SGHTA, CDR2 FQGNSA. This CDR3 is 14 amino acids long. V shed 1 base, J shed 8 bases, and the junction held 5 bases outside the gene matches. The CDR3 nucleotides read TGTGCCAGCAGCTTAGGTTGGGGGGGATATGAGCAGTTCTTC. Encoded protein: CASSLGWGGYEQFF.

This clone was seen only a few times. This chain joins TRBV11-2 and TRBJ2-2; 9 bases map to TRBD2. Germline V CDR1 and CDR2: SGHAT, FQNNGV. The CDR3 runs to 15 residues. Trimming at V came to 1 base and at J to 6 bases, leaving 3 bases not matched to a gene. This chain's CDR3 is CASSLVSGSAGELFF. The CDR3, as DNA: TGTGCCAGCAGCTTAGTTAGCGGGAGCGCCGGGGAGCTGTTTTTT.

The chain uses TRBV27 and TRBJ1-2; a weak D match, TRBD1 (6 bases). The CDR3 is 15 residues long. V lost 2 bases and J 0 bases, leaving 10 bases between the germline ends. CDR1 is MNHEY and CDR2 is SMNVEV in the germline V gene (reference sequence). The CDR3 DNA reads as TGTGCCAGCAGTTTAAAGGGGGGGGCTAACTATGGCTACACCTTC. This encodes CASSLKGGANYGYTF.

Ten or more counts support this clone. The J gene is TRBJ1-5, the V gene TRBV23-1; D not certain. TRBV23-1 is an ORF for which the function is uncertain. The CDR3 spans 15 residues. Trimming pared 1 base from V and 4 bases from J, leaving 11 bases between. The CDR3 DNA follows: TGCGCCAGCAGTCAATGTCTCCAGGCGAATCAGCCCCAGCATTTT. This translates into CASSQCLQANQPQHF.

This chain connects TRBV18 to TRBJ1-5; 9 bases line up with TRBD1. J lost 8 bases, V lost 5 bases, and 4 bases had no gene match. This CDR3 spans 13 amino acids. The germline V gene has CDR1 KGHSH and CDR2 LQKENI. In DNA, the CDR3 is TGTGCCAGCTCAGGACAGGGGTTAGAGCCCCAGCATTTT. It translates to CASSGQGLEPQHF.

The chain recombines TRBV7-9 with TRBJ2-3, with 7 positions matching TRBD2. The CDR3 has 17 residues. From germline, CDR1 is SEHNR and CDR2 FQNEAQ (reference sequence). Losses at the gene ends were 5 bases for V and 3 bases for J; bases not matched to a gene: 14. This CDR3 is CASSPRLPGGSTDTQYF. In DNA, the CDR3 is TGTGCCAGCAGCCCTCGACTGCCGGGCGGGAGTACAGATACGCAGTATTTT.

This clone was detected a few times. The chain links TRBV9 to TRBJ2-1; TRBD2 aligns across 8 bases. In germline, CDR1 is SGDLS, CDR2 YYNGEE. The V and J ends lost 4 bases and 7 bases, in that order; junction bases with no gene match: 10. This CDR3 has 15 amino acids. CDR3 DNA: TGTGCCAGCAGCTCGAGCGGGAGCAGAGGGAATGAGCAGTTCTTC. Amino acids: CASSSSGSRGNEQFF.

The CDR3 sequence is CASSLRREGQETQYF. The CDR3, as DNA: TGTGCCAGCAGCTTAAGGCGGGAGGGCCAAGAGACCCAGTACTTC. This chain joins TRBV5-4 and TRBJ2-5; TRBD2 matches at 9 bases. The CDR3 extends over 15 amino acids. CDR1 is SGHNT and CDR2 is YYREEE in the germline V gene (reference sequence). The J segment lost 1 base and the V segment lost 2 bases, leaving 3 bases of the junction unmatched.